This TCR beta chain derives from a study of CD8 T cells in ankylosing spondylitis. Study outcomes and limitations: Disease-associated clones were reportedly significantly overrepresented in matched ankylosing spondylitis synovial fluid.

TCRdb used MiXCR to reprocess the 5' RACE reads, holding one entry per CDR3 protein. The data show over 200,000 distinct CDR3 sequences, about 10% seen once. Worth noting for this clonotype: Its antigen is unknown.

The sequenced sample consisted of blood, either unsorted or a sorted T cell fraction (not recorded which). The receptor was isolated from a male donor with ankylosing spondylitis or in good health (not recorded which).

The CDR3 here is CSARVWDEQFF. CDR3 nucleotides: TGCAGTGCTAGAGTATGGGATGAGCAGTTCTTC. This chain connects TRBV20-1 to TRBJ2-1; no reliable D call. This CDR3 region has 11 residues. V was shortened by 1 base and J by 8 bases, with 6 bases between the two germline ends. Germline V CDR1 and CDR2: DFQATT, SNEGSKA (reference sequence).